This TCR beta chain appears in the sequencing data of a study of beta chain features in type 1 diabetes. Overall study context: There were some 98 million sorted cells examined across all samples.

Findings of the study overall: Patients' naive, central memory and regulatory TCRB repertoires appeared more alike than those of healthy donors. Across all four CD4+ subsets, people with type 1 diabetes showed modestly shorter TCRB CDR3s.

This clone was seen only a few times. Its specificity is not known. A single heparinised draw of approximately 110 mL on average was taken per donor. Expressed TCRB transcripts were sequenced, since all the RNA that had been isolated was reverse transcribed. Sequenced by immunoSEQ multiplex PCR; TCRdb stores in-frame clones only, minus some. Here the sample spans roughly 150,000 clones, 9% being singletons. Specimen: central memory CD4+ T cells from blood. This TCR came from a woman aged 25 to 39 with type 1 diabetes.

DNA for the CDR3: TGTGCCAGCAGAACGAGTGAAGTGGGACTTCGAGCTTTCTTT. It yields the protein CASRTSEVGLRAFF. The chain carries TRBV7-9 and TRBJ1-1; the D gene is possibly TRBD1 (5 bases). V was pared by 6 bases and J by 10 bases, with 21 bases between. Germline V gene data show CDR1 as SEHNR and CDR2 as FQNEAQ (reference sequence). The CDR3 covers 14 residues. The whole variable domain, remainder taken from reference TRBV7-9 and TRBJ1-1, is DTGVSQNPRHKITKRGQNVTFRCDPISEHNRLYWYRQTLGQGPEFLTYFQNEAQLEKSRLLSDRFSAERPKGSFSTLEIQRTEQGDSAMYLCASRTSEVGLRAFFGQGTRLTVV.